A single sample is the source of the 25 T cell receptor beta chains below, sequenced in a study of metastatic and nonmetastatic thyroid tumors. Among the patients, none had received any treatment before thyroid surgery. TCRdb re-clonotyped the PCR reads through MiXCR. In the table there are about 19,000 clones, over 25% of which are singletons. Sequencing input: adjacent normal tissue. These TCRs come from a female donor with papillary thyroid cancer or a benign thyroid nodule (not recorded which). Some clones in this sample may be carry-over from other donors' samples.

Sample share makes this clone medium-sized. The chain is built from TRBV6-5 and TRBJ1-1; D may be TRBD1 (5 bases). The germline gives CDR1 MNHEY, CDR2 SVGAGI. The V and J ends lost 0 bases and 3 bases respectively, with 8 bases between them. This CDR3 comprises 14 residues. In nucleotides, the CDR3 is TGTGCCAGCAGTTACTCGAGAGGGGACACTGAAGCTTTCTTT. As protein: CASSYSRGDTEAFF.

This clone was counted many times. The chain carries TRBV18 and TRBJ2-7; TRBD1 matches 9 bases. The CDR3 runs to 14 residues. With V trimmed by 6 bases and J by 4 bases, 7 bases remained unmatched. Looked up from germline, CDR1 is KGHSH and CDR2 is LQKENI. The CDR3 nucleotides are TGTGCCAGCTCCCGACAGGGGGAGGGTTACGAGCAGTACTTC. Translated, it gives CASSRQGEGYEQYF.

On this clone: Lacking the conserved final phenylalanine or tryptophan, this CDR3 likely reflects a read error. V gene TRBV27 combines with J gene TRBJ2-1; D unclear. The J call may be in error: the DNA end matches TRBJ2-7 better. Per the germline V gene, CDR1 is MNHEY and CDR2 is SMNVEV (reference sequence). This CDR3 is 13 amino acids long. CDR3 residues: CACSFNSYNEQYY. The CDR3 DNA is TGTGCCTGCAGTTTTAACTCCTACAATGAGCAGTACTAC.

The rearrangement joins TRBV7-2 to TRBJ2-5; no clear D. Looked up from germline, CDR1 is SGHTA and CDR2 is FQGNSA. V dropped 3 bases and J dropped 1 base, with 9 bases sitting between them. The length of the CDR3 is 14 residues. The CDR3 nucleotides are TGTGCCAGCAGCTTTTTAGCACTCCAAGAGACCCAGTACTTC. Its translation is CASSFLALQETQYF.

This clone was recorded a few times. At one of its ends the junction is not consistent with the germline gene, which may arise from a read error. This rearrangement joins TRBV5-1 to TRBJ2-5; D may correspond to TRBD1 or TRBD2 (5 bases each). The germline V gene has CDR1 SGHRS and CDR2 YFSETQ. This CDR3 region has 15 residues. The CDR3 protein is CASSNKGPGQGTQYF. The CDR3 DNA is TGCGCCAGCAGCAATAAAGGGCCGGGGCAAGGGACCCAGTACTTC.

This clone came up many times. This rearrangement joins TRBV11-2 to TRBJ1-4, with 12 positions matching TRBD1. In germline, CDR1 is SGHAT, CDR2 FQNNGV. This CDR3 has 16 residues. V lost 5 bases and J lost 4; bases outside the gene matches: 5. The CDR3 nucleotides read TGTGCCAGCAGCATGGGACAGGGGGCGGGTAATGAAAAACTGTTTTTT. Translation gives CASSMGQGAGNEKLFF.

The chain employs TRBV28 and TRBJ1-3; D might be TRBD1 (5 bases). Germline CDR1 reads MDHEN; CDR2 reads SYDVKM. The CDR3 is 12 residues long. Between the trimmed V and J ends, which lost 11 bases and 1 base, there was a span of 9 bases. CDR3 residues: CASGDSGNTIYF. The DNA of the CDR3 is TGTGCCTCGGGGGATTCTGGAAACACCATATATTTT.

By sample share, this clone is medium-sized. V is TRBV7-6 and J is TRBJ2-7; D gene uncertain. Germline V gene lookup returns CDR1 SGHVS and CDR2 FNYEAQ. The length of the CDR3 is 11 residues. V shed 4 bases and J shed 5 bases, with 6 bases lying between them. CDR3 sequence: CASSSGHEQYF. For the CDR3, the DNA is TGTGCCAGCAGCTCGGGCCACGAGCAGTACTTC.

Only a few counts were recorded for this clone. The V and J genes are TRBV7-2 and TRBJ2-7; D unresolved. The CDR3 has 12 residues. V lost 2 bases, J lost 4 bases, and 6 bases lay in between. Germline CDR1 is SGHTA and CDR2 is FQGNSA. This chain's CDR3 is CASSLTSYEQYF. The CDR3 nucleotides read TGTGCCAGCAGCTTAACCTCTTACGAGCAGTACTTC.

This clone has more than one count but fewer than ten. The chain joins TRBV6-1 to TRBJ1-2; 8 nucleotides line up with TRBD1. CDR1 and CDR2 (germline): MNHNS, SASEGT. V lost 10 bases, J lost 7 bases, and 14 bases stayed unmatched. The CDR3 extends over 14 amino acids. The CDR3 protein is CATHKVTGTGGYTF. CDR3 DNA: TGTGCCACCCATAAGGTCACGGGGACAGGTGGCTACACCTTC.

This clone was detected only a few times. V gene TRBV28 combines with J gene TRBJ2-1; D tentatively reads TRBD1 or TRBD2 (5 bases each). The V end lost 6 bases, the J end lost 15 bases, and 24 bases lay between the germline ends. The germline gives CDR1 MDHEN, CDR2 SYDVKM. This CDR3 spans 14 amino acids. The CDR3 DNA follows: TGTGCCAGCAGATATATAAGGGACGAGAATGAAGCGTTCTTC. It yields the protein CASRYIRDENEAFF. Full variable domain (outside the CDR3, taken from reference TRBV28 and TRBJ2-1): DVKVTQSSRYLVKRTGEKVFLECVQDMDHENMFWYRQDPGLGLRLIYFSYDVKMKEKGDIPEGYSVSREKKERFSLILESASTNQTSMYLCASRYIRDENEAFFGPGTRLTVL.

This clone came up many times. The chain joins TRBV6-1 to TRBJ1-5; 8 positions agree with TRBD1. The trim removed 6 bases at V and 5 bases at J, leaving 3 bases unmatched. The CDR3 sequence is 13 residues long. Germline CDR1 and CDR2: MNHNS and SASEGT. The CDR3 spells CASRGTGYQPQHF. CDR3 DNA sequence: TGTGCCAGCAGGGGGACAGGATATCAGCCCCAGCATTTT.

V gene TRBV2 combines with J gene TRBJ1-2, with a weak D call TRBD1 (5 bases). The germline V and J ends were trimmed by 6 bases and 0 bases, with 14 bases remaining between them. CDR1 and CDR2 from the germline V gene are SNHLY and FYNNEI. The CDR3 extends over 15 amino acids. For the CDR3, the DNA is TGTGCCAGCAGCCCCGGGAGGGGAACTAACTATGGCTACACCTTC. This codes for CASSPGRGTNYGYTF.

This clone is termed medium-sized. The rearrangement links TRBV5-1 to TRBJ2-2; tentatively, D is TRBD1 or TRBD2 (5 bases each). This CDR3 is 15 amino acids long. The V end lost 4 bases, the J end lost 6 bases, and 16 bases lay between the germline ends. The germline V gene encodes CDR1 SGHRS and CDR2 YFSETQ. CDR3 loop: CASSPEALGAGELFF. For the CDR3, the DNA is TGCGCCAGCAGCCCCGAGGCCCTGGGGGCCGGGGAGCTGTTTTTT.

This clone was recorded many times. The CDR3 DNA reads TGTGCCAGCAGTTCCGGGACAGGGCTGAACTATGGCTACACCTTC. This encodes CASSSGTGLNYGYTF. The rearrangement uses TRBV6-1 and TRBJ1-2; TRBD1 matches 9 bases. J lost 2 bases, V lost 5 bases, and 6 bases had no gene match. CDR3 length: 15 residues. The germline gives CDR1 MNHNS, CDR2 SASEGT.

The genes are TRBV27 and TRBJ2-5, with 8 positions matching TRBD1. V was pared by 5 bases and J by 10 bases, with 12 bases of the junction left unmatched. Germline loops: CDR1 MNHEY, CDR2 SMNVEV (reference sequence). CDR3 size: 14 residues. CDR3 bases: TGTGCCAGCAGTCCAATCACGACAGGGGAGGACCAGTACTTC. It codes for CASSPITTGEDQYF.

This clone was detected a few times. The chain couples TRBV6-2 or TRBV6-3 to TRBJ2-7; D not resolved. CDR3 length: 11 residues. V dropped 8 bases and J dropped 6 bases, with 11 bases sitting between them. CDR1 and CDR2 (germline): MNHEY, SVGEGT. Written as DNA, the CDR3 is TGTGCCAGCGGGTGGGTCGGCGAGCAGTACTTC. It specifies CASGWVGEQYF.

This clone was counted between two and nine times. The genes are TRBV6-5 and TRBJ2-1; D may correspond to TRBD1 or TRBD2 (5 bases each). From germline, CDR1 is MNHEY and CDR2 SVGAGI. V lost 2 bases, J lost 2 bases, and 7 bases lay in between. The CDR3 totals 14 residues. The CDR3 DNA reads TGTGCCAGCAGTTACGGGGGAACCTACAATGAGCAGTTCTTC. Translating it yields CASSYGGTYNEQFF.

This clone occurred many times. The V gene is TRBV6-1, the J gene TRBJ2-5, with 16 bases lining up with TRBD2. CDR3 size: 16 residues. The germline CDR1 and CDR2 sequences are MNHNS and SASEGT. J lost 7 bases, V lost 6 bases, and 8 bases had no gene match. The CDR3 nucleotides are TGTGCCAGCAGCCTAGGGACTAGCGGGGGGGAGGGGACCCAGTACTTC. Protein product: CASSLGTSGGEGTQYF.

The V gene is TRBV5-1, the J gene TRBJ2-1; tentatively, D is TRBD1 (5 bases). CDR1 and CDR2 from the germline V gene are SGHRS and YFSETQ. Trimming removed 3 bases at V and 2 bases at J, with 12 bases between. The CDR3 loop spans 15 amino acids. CDR3 DNA sequence: TGCGCCAGCAGCTGGCGTGGGGCCACCTACAATGAGCAGTTCTTC. As protein: CASSWRGATYNEQFF.

This clone was recorded a few times. The rearrangement joins TRBV9 to TRBJ2-1; weak D call: TRBD2 (5 bases). CDR1 is SGDLS, CDR2 YYNGEE, per germline. CDR3 size: 12 residues. Trimming removed 4 bases from V and 5 bases from J, with 7 bases in between. The DNA for the CDR3 is TGTGCCAGCAGCCCCGGGAACAATGAGCAGTTCTTC. This gives the protein CASSPGNNEQFF.

This clone showed up many times. This chain joins TRBV6-1 and TRBJ2-4; 10 bases line up with TRBD1. The CDR3 extends over 19 amino acids. Unmatched junction bases numbered 10, after V lost 2 bases and J lost 0 bases. Per the germline V gene, CDR1 is MNHNS and CDR2 is SASEGT. This CDR3 is CASSEQALGQGLAKNIQYF. The CDR3 region has the DNA TGTGCCAGCAGTGAACAGGCTTTGGGACAGGGGTTAGCCAAAAACATTCAGTACTTC.

This clone was recorded many times. This chain connects TRBV7-9 to TRBJ1-2; D is unclear. The ends were cut back, 4 bases at V and 5 bases at J, with 14 bases in the middle. The germline CDR1 and CDR2 sequences are SEHNR and FQNEAQ (reference sequence). The CDR3 runs 14 residues. CDR3 loop: CASSSLRQEYGYTF. CDR3 nucleotides: TGTGCCAGCAGCTCCCTTCGGCAGGAGTATGGCTACACCTTC.

The rearrangement links TRBV19 to TRBJ2-3; D is possibly TRBD1 (6 bases). The germline V and J ends were trimmed by 7 bases and 2 bases, with 19 bases remaining between them. Per germline, CDR1 LNHDA and CDR2 SQIVND (reference sequence). The CDR3 consists of 16 residues. CDR3 residues: CASMGAVGANTDTQYF. CDR3 in DNA: TGTGCCAGTATGGGGGCAGTGGGAGCGAACACAGATACGCAGTATTTT.

As for this clone: One junction end disagrees with the germline gene, perhaps due to a read error. Other DNA sequences in this sample translate to the same CDR3. V and J are TRBV3-1 and TRBJ1-1; no clear D. The germline V gene encodes CDR1 LGHDT and CDR2 YNNKEL (reference sequence). CDR3 length: 15 residues. In nucleotides, the CDR3 is TGTGCCAGCAGCCAAGGATTGAGGGTGACTACTGAAGCCTTCTTT. It codes for CASSQGLRVTTEAFF. Looking up the rest from reference TRBV3-1 and TRBJ1-1 gives the full variable domain: DTAVSQTPKYLVTQMGNDKSIKCEQNLGHDTMYWYKQDSKKFLKIMFSYNNKELIINETVPNRFSPKSPDKAHLNLHINSLELGDSAVYFCASSQGLRVTTEAFFGQGTRLTVV.